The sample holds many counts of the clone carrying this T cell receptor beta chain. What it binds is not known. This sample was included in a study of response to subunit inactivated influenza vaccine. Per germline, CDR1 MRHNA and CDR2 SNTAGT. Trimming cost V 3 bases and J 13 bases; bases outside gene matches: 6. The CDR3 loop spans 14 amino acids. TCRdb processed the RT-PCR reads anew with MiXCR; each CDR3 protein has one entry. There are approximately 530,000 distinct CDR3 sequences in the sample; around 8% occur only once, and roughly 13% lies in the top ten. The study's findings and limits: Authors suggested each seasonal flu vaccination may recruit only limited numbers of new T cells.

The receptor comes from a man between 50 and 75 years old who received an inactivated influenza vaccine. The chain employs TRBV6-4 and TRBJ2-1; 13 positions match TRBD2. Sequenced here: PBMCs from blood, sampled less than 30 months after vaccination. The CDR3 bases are TGTGCCAGCAGTGATAGTGGACTAGCGGGAGTACAGTTCTTC. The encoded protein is CASSDSGLAGVQFF.